This T cell receptor (beta chain) was obtained from a study of CD8 T cells in Susac syndrome. RNA in amounts of about 0.5 to 1 ug was reverse transcribed with random hexamers. MiXCR was run by TCRdb on the immunoSEQ multiplex PCR reads, yielding one entry per CDR3 protein. This table has over 150,000 distinct CDR3 sequences, about 96% appearing once. The junction had 3 bases not matched to a gene; V was cut back by 5 bases and J by 1 base. This CDR3 contains 15 residues. CDR1 is SGHTA, CDR2 FQGTGA, per germline. This clonotype was sampled from a human donor with Susac syndrome. V gene TRBV7-3 combines with J gene TRBJ2-3; TRBD2 aligns across 10 bases. The material sequenced was CD4+ T cells from PBMCs. The CDR3 loop reads CASSRGTSGTDTQYF. The CDR3 DNA sequence: TGTGCCAGCAGCCGCGGGACTAGCGGCACAGATACGCAGTATTTT.